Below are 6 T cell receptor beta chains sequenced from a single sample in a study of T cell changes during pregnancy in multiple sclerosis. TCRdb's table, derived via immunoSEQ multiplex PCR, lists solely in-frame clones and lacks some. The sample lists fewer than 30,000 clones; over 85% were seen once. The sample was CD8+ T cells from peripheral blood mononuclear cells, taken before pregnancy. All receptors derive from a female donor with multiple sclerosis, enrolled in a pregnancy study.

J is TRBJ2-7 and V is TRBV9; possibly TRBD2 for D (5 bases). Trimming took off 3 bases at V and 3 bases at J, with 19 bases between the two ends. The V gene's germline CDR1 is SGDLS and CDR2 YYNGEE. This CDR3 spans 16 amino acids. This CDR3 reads CASSASEWELLYEQYF. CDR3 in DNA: TGTGCCAGCAGCGCCTCGGAGTGGGAGCTACTCTACGAGCAGTACTTC.

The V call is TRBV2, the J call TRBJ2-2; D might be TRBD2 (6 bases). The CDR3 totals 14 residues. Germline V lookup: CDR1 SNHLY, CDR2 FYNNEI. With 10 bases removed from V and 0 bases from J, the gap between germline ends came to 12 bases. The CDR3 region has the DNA TGTGCCACCTTCGGAGGGCCGAACACCGGGGAGCTGTTTTTT. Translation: CATFGGPNTGELFF.

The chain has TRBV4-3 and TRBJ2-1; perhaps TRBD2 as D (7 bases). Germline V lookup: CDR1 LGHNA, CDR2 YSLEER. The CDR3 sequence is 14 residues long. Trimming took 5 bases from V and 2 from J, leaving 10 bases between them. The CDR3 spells CASSGGATYNEQFF. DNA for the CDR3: TGCGCCAGCAGCGGGGGGGCAACCTACAATGAGCAGTTCTTC.

The CDR3 sequence: CASSLASSGDGANVLTF. Here the CDR3 DNA reads TGTGCCAGCAGCTTAGCGAGTTCGGGGGACGGGGCCAACGTCCTGACTTTC. The chain has TRBV7-6 and TRBJ2-6; possible D gene TRBD2, 6 bases. The V and J ends lost 0 bases and 4 bases respectively, with 13 bases between them. Germline V gene sequence: CDR1 SGHVS, CDR2 FNYEAQ. This CDR3 spans 17 amino acids.

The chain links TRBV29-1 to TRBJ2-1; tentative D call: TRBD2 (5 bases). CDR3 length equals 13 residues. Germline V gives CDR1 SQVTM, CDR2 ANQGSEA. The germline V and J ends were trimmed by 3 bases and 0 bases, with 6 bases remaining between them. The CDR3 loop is CSVDRGSYNEQFF. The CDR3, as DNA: TGCAGCGTTGACCGGGGCTCCTACAATGAGCAGTTCTTC.

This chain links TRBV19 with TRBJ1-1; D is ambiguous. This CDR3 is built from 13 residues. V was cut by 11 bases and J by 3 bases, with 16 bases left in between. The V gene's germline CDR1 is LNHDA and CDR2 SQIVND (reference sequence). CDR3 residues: CASTEGWDTEAFF. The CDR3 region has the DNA TGTGCCTCAACAGAGGGTTGGGACACTGAAGCTTTCTTT.